This TCR beta chain was sequenced during a study of Graves' ophthalmopathy and Graves' hyperthyroidism. Study-wide context: Before any treatment, peripheral blood was taken at the initial diagnosis.

Study outcomes and limitations: Among expanded thyroid clonotypes above 0.001 frequency, most also occurred in blood.

In regard to this clonotype: The antigen is undetermined. The junction does not match germline at one end; this may be a read error.

Using RNA transcripts, the TCR beta CDR3 regions were amplified. First-round RT-PCR used HTBI primers; second-round multiplex PCR followed. TCRdb called the multiplex PCR reads again in MiXCR, with one record for every CDR3 protein. The sample records roughly 350,000 distinct CDR3 sequences, 17% being singletons. Hyperthyroidism patients had new diagnoses, durations under 2 months, and ages of 18 to 65. The CDR3 has 17 residues. Germline values: CDR1 LGHNA, CDR2 YSLEER. What was sequenced was peripheral blood. V and J are TRBV4-3 and TRBJ1-1, with D perhaps TRBD1 (5 bases). The clonotype comes from an adult woman with stable Graves' hyperthyroidism. In DNA, the CDR3 is TGCGCCAGCAGCCAAGACGCAGGGTTCGTCCCCGTCACTGATGCTTTCTTT. Protein: CASSQDAGFVPVTDAFF.